This T cell receptor beta chain was sequenced in a study of spatial heterogeneity in lung cancer. Study-level background: Samples were obtained from approximately 76 donors, all untreated early-stage non-small cell lung cancer patients.

Every TCR cDNA molecule bore a unique molecular identifier. TCRdb re-derived calls from the 5' RACE reads in MiXCR, one entry per CDR3 protein. The table shows 25,000 to 30,000 distinct CDR3 sequences, with 6% occurring only once. Sample time point: blood at routine non-recurrence follow-up after resection. Researchers sequenced whole RNA taken from tumor, nontumor lung or frozen PBMC without sorting. The CDR3 extends over 15 amino acids. V lost 4 bases and J lost 7; bases outside the gene matches: 12. Germline V gene sequence: CDR1 SGHRS, CDR2 YFSETQ. The study, taken as a whole, reports: Blood showed ubiquitous tumor TCRs more often at resection than at routine follow-up.

This clonotype was picked up many times. The antigen is undetermined. The TCR sequence derives from a male donor with early-stage non-small cell lung cancer. The sequenced sample was PBMCs, obtained at follow-up. The genes are TRBV5-1 and TRBJ1-2; 8 nucleotides line up with TRBD1. The CDR3 nucleotides read TGCGCCAGCAGCCCCAATGGTGAGACAGGGGCTGGCTACACCTTC. Translated: CASSPNGETGAGYTF. The whole variable domain, remainder taken from reference TRBV5-1 and TRBJ1-2, is KAGVTQTPRYLIKTRGQQVTLSCSPISGHRSVSWYQQTPGQGLQFLFEYFSETQRNKGNFPGRFSGRQFSNSRSEMNVSTLELGDSALYLCASSPNGETGAGYTFGSGTRLTVV.